The sequence of this TCR beta chain was determined in a study of beta chain features in type 1 diabetes. The entirety of the isolated RNA underwent reverse transcription, so expressed TCRB transcripts were sequenced. The assay was immunoSEQ multiplex PCR, and TCRdb's table has in-frame clones only and misses some. The data show nearly 250,000 clones, with about 63% seen just once and about 0.05% held by the top ten. This CDR3 is built from 13 residues. V lost 4 bases, J lost 2 bases, and 9 bases lay in between. The germline CDR1 and CDR2 sequences are SGHNT and YYREEE (reference sequence). The chain has TRBV5-4 and TRBJ1-2, with D hard to call. Material: naive CD4+ T cells from blood. The source is a man younger than 45 in good health. The CDR3 sequence is CASSADGNYGYTF. The CDR3 region has the DNA TGTGCCAGCAGCGCGGACGGGAACTATGGCTACACCTTC. The entire variable domain, with the rest obtained from reference TRBV5-4 and TRBJ1-2, is as follows: ETGVTQSPTHLIKTRGQQVTLRCSSQSGHNTVSWYQQALGQGPQFIFQYYREEENGRGNFPPRFSGLQFPNYSSELNVNALELDDSALYLCASSADGNYGYTFGSGTRLTVV.